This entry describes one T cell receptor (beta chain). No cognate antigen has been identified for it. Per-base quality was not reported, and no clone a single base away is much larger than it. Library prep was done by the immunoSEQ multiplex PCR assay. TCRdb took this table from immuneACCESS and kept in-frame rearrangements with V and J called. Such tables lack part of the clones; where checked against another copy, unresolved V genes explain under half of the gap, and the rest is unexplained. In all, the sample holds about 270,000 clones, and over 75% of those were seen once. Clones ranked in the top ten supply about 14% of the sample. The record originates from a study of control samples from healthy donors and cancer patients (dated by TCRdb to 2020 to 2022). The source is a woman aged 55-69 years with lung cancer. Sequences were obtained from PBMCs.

The CDR3 sequence is CASSPGGSQETQYF. The DNA reads TGTGCCAGCAGCCCCGGGGGGTCCCAAGAGACCCAGTACTTC. The V and J segments used are TRBV5-4 and TRBJ2-5; TRBD2 agrees with 7 junctional bases. The CDR3 measures 14 amino acids from cysteine to phenylalanine. The DNA shown is the 42-base CDR3, in frame from base 1. The junction shows trimming of 4 bases on V and 1 base on J, and the gene matches do not reach 4 bases of it. CDR1 and CDR2, per the germline V gene (reference sequence), are SGHNT and YYREEE.